This T cell receptor (beta chain) originates from a study of identical twins. Study-wide results and caveats: Beta out-of-frame twin sharing showed a weaker excess.

A single record per CDR3 protein comes from TCRdb applying MiXCR to the 5' RACE reads. The sample holds around 1.7 million distinct CDR3 sequences; roughly 35% are singletons and the top ten take roughly 0.3%. This clonotype appeared a few times. No antigen is known for it. Trimming shortened V by 1 base and J by 3 bases, and 4 bases separated the two germline ends. The germline V gene has CDR1 SGHTA and CDR2 FQGNSA. The CDR3 runs 14 residues. Each donor (without exception) was a healthy Caucasian. This receptor was taken from a newborn girl in good health. The sequenced sample consisted of cord blood. The chain joins TRBV7-2 to TRBJ1-6; D is ambiguous. The CDR3 reads CASSLVNYNSPLHF. CDR3 DNA: TGTGCCAGCAGCTTAGTAAACTATAATTCACCCCTCCACTTT.